This T cell receptor (beta chain) emerged from a study of T cell responses to AZD1222 COVID-19 vaccine (TCRdb year 2021). About the full investigation: Because spike-specific TCR depth and breadth did not differ between the two schedules, AZD1222 recipients who got a second dose at roughly 4 weeks were pooled with those who got a second dose at roughly 12 weeks. Trial participants were enrolled into age subgroups of 18-55, 56-69 and 70-plus years, which contained around 150, 29 and 61 TCR-sequenced participants, respectively. A total of 230 to 250 trial participants underwent TCR sequencing, of whom about 200 had received two doses of AZD1222 and around 26 had received two doses of the MenACWY control vaccine. Broad study findings and their caveats: Because no day 14 peak-response samples were available, the repertoires could be characterized only after the peak T cell response. Participants were mostly white British, with more females than males. The authors suggested clonal diversity may have been underestimated. After two AZD1222 doses, both the breadth and the depth of spike-specific TCRs were significantly higher than at day 0 and than in MenACWY recipients. In the small 56-69-year group, the increase in depth fell short of significance, most likely because of low power. Reportedly, close to half of the unique spike-specific TCRs recognized epitopes lying outside the regions that are mutated in the B.1.351 and B.1.1.7 variants. Only five or six AZD1222 recipients were SARS-CoV-2 seropositive at baseline, limiting conclusions about previously exposed vaccinees. The whole spike protein was spanned by vaccine-associated CD4 TCRs, and dominant responses were seen in regions 160-218 and 743-854.

CDR1 and CDR2 were assigned from the germline V gene as MDHEN and SYDVKM. Its CDR3 holds 12 amino acids, cysteine through phenylalanine. CDR3 DNA only is kept here, 36 bases in frame from base 1. V drops 8 bases and J drops 0 bases, leaving 7 bases in between. The CDR3 regions of human TCRbeta chains were analyzed by immunosequencing. From the authors' description of their analysis: TCRs in the repertoires were compared against a reference library of SARS-CoV-2-specific TCRs that had been generated with the MIRA antigen-specificity platform. Breadth meant the fraction of unique TCRs that were SARS-CoV-2-associated, whereas depth meant the fraction of total T cells that were SARS-CoV-2-associated. Each spike-specific TCR was assigned to its reactive spike region and to a CD4 or CD8 class using the MIRA data. Log10-transformed breadth and depth values were compared by one-way ANOVA with Sidak's multiple comparisons tests. The table was pulled from immuneACCESS by TCRdb, which kept in-frame rearrangements only. Such tables lose some clones; where checked, under half of the loss comes from unresolved V genes, and the rest has no known cause. That table gives V, J and clone size, and the DNA gave D and trimming. This sample has some 150,000 clones in its table, and roughly 88% of those were observed once. The top ten constitute nearly 3.5% of the sample.

This sample's time point label indicates: baseline before first vaccination. Samples from vaccinated people were obtained from the UK trials COV001 and COV002, which included a single-blind randomized controlled phase 2/3 trial of AZD1222 (ChAdOx1 nCoV-19) in healthy adults. For TCRbeta chain sequencing, PBMC samples from trial participants were taken at day 0 and at day 28 after the second dose. Details on this clone: Its cognate antigen has yet to be identified. No base-level quality is on record; no much larger clone is a single base apart.

This receptor was identified in an adult in good health. Material: peripheral blood, obtained on day 0 of AZD1222 vaccination. The sequence links TRBV28 to TRBJ2-5, with no D gene named confidently. CDR3 loop: CASGRNQETQYF. At the DNA level, the sequence is TGTGCCAGCGGACGGAACCAAGAGACCCAGTACTTC.